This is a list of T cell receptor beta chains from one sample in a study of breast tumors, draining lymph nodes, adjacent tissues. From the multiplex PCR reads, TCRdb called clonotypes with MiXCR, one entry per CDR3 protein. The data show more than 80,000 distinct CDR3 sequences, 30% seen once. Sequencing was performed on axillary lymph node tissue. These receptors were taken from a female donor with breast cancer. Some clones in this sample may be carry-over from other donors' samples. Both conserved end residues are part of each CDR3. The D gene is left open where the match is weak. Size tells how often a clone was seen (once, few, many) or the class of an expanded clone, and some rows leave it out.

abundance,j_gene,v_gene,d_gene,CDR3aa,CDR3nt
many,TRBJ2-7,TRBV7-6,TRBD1,CASSSRTGLSYEQYF,TGTGCCAGCAGCTCACGGACAGGTCTCTCCTACGAGCAGTACTTC
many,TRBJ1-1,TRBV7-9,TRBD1,CASSSQGAYTEAFF,TGTGCCAGCAGCTCACAGGGGGCATACACTGAAGCTTTCTTT
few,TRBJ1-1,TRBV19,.,CASSWGVGTEAFF,TGTGCCAGTAGTTGGGGGGTGGGCACTGAAGCTTTCTTT
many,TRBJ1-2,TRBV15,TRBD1,CATSTDRVSGYTF,TGTGCCACCAGCACAGACAGGGTGAGTGGCTACACCTTC
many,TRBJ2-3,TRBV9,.,CAGSLRGSTDTQYF,TGTGCCGGCAGCTTACGGGGAAGCACAGATACGCAGTATTTT
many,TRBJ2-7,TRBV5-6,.,CASSLWTKSVEQYF,TGTGCCAGCAGCTTATGGACAAAGTCAGTGGAGCAGTACTTC
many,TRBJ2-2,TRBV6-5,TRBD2,CASSHGWRGSRELFF,TGTGCCAGCAGTCACGGCTGGCGGGGGTCACGGGAGCTGTTTTTT
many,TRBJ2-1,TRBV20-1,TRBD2,CSPFKAGGTNEQFF,TGCAGTCCCTTCAAAGCGGGAGGTACCAATGAGCAGTTCTTC
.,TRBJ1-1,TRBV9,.,CASSVGITEAFF,TGTGCCAGCAGCGTAGGAATCACTGAAGCTTTCTTT
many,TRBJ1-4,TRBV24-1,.,CATSSGGTNEKLFF,TGTGCCACCAGTTCGGGGGGAACTAATGAAAAACTGTTTTTT